The rows below give T cell receptor beta chains drawn from one sample of a study of T cell changes during pregnancy in multiple sclerosis. Clones were read by immunoSEQ multiplex PCR, and TCRdb kept only the in-frame ones, dropping some. The sample has about 61,000 clones; 85% to 90% are singletons. Sequences were derived from peripheral blood, sampled in the first trimester of pregnancy. The receptors stem from a female donor in good health, enrolled as a control in a pregnancy study. Each CDR3 is given with its conserved first and last residue. Each record gives: V gene, J gene, clone size, D gene, CDR3 length, CDR3 DNA, CDR3 protein. The D gene is left open where the match is weak. A row's size may be missing; if present it is once, few, many or a size class.

V gene: TRBV5-1; J gene: TRBJ1-4; clone size: .; D gene: .; CDR3 length: 14; CDR3 DNA: TGCGCCAGCAGCTTCGCAGGGTTGGGTGAAAAACTGTTTTTT; CDR3 protein: CASSFAGLGEKLFF
V gene: TRBV7-8; J gene: TRBJ2-1; clone size: .; D gene: TRBD2; CDR3 length: 16; CDR3 DNA: TGTGCCAGCAGCCCCCCACTAGCGGGGGGGAGCTATGAGCAGTTCTTC; CDR3 protein: CASSPPLAGGSYEQFF
V gene: TRBV6-6; J gene: TRBJ2-5; clone size: .; D gene: .; CDR3 length: 13; CDR3 DNA: TGTGCCAGCTGGAGGGACTCCAGGGAGACCCAGTACTTC; CDR3 protein: CASWRDSRETQYF
V gene: TRBV13; J gene: TRBJ1-2; clone size: .; D gene: .; CDR3 length: 15; CDR3 DNA: TGTGCCAGCAGCTCTCTAGGAAGCCCACTACCTGGCTACACCTTC; CDR3 protein: CASSSLGSPLPGYTF
V gene: TRBV9; J gene: TRBJ2-3; clone size: .; D gene: .; CDR3 length: 16; CDR3 DNA: TGTGCCAGCAGCGTAGCGGGGAGTGGAGCCCCAGATACGCAGTATTTT; CDR3 protein: CASSVAGSGAPDTQYF
V gene: TRBV19; J gene: TRBJ2-1; clone size: .; D gene: .; CDR3 length: 16; CDR3 DNA: TGTGCCAGTAGTACCCAAGGAGGGGTCTATTCGGATGAGCAGTTCTTC; CDR3 protein: CASSTQGGVYSDEQFF
V gene: TRBV19; J gene: TRBJ2-7; clone size: .; D gene: TRBD1; CDR3 length: 17; CDR3 DNA: TGTGCCAGTATACCAAAATTGGACAGGGGGGGCTCCTACGAGCAGTACTTC; CDR3 protein: CASIPKLDRGGSYEQYF
V gene: TRBV7-2; J gene: TRBJ2-1; clone size: .; D gene: .; CDR3 length: 15; CDR3 DNA: TGTGCCAGCAGCTTAGCGGGGGTGGACAGCAATGAGCAGTTCTTC; CDR3 protein: CASSLAGVDSNEQFF
V gene: TRBV9; J gene: TRBJ1-6; clone size: .; D gene: .; CDR3 length: 15; CDR3 DNA: TGTGCCAGCAGCGTAGAAACACAGCCAAATTCACCCCTCCACTTT; CDR3 protein: CASSVETQPNSPLHF
V gene: TRBV7-9; J gene: TRBJ1-1; clone size: once; D gene: .; CDR3 length: 14; CDR3 DNA: TGTGCCAGCAGCTTAGGGGTGGAGGGCACTGAAGCTTTCTTT; CDR3 protein: CASSLGVEGTEAFF
V gene: TRBV7-2; J gene: TRBJ2-7; clone size: once; D gene: .; CDR3 length: 13; CDR3 DNA: TGTGCCAGCAGCTCAGGCGCAGCCTACGAGCAGTACTTC; CDR3 protein: CASSSGAAYEQYF
V gene: TRBV29-1; J gene: TRBJ1-2; clone size: .; D gene: .; CDR3 length: 11; CDR3 DNA: TGCAGCGTTACGCAGATCTATGGCTACACCTTC; CDR3 protein: CSVTQIYGYTF
V gene: TRBV19; J gene: TRBJ1-1; clone size: .; D gene: .; CDR3 length: 15; CDR3 DNA: TGTGCCAGTACGCAGGGTGGAGTGTGGAACACTGAAGCTTTCTTT; CDR3 protein: CASTQGGVWNTEAFF
V gene: TRBV6-5; J gene: TRBJ2-1; clone size: .; D gene: TRBD2; CDR3 length: 15; CDR3 DNA: TGTGCCAGCAGTTACGGAGCGGGGGGGCGCAATGAGCAGTTCTTC; CDR3 protein: CASSYGAGGRNEQFF
V gene: TRBV7-8; J gene: TRBJ2-3; clone size: .; D gene: .; CDR3 length: 12; CDR3 DNA: TGTGCCAGCAGCTTACAGAGGAATACGCAGTATTTT; CDR3 protein: CASSLQRNTQYF
V gene: TRBV30; J gene: TRBJ2-6; clone size: few; D gene: .; CDR3 length: 16; CDR3 DNA: TGTGCCTGGAGTAATGGGGAGGTCTCTGGGGCCAACGTCCTGACTTTC; CDR3 protein: CAWSNGEVSGANVLTF
V gene: TRBV5-5; J gene: TRBJ1-5; clone size: .; D gene: .; CDR3 length: 20; CDR3 DNA: TGTGCCAGCAGCTTCCCTGAGGATAAGCGGAATTGGTTACGCAATCAGCCCCAGCATTTT; CDR3 protein: CASSFPEDKRNWLRNQPQHF
V gene: TRBV27; J gene: TRBJ2-6; clone size: .; D gene: .; CDR3 length: 17; CDR3 DNA: TGTGCCAGCGCCGGTCTAGGTTCCCACTCTGGGGCCAACGTCCTGACTTTC; CDR3 protein: CASAGLGSHSGANVLTF
V gene: TRBV5-1; J gene: TRBJ2-1; clone size: few; D gene: TRBD2; CDR3 length: 14; CDR3 DNA: TGCGCCAGCAGCTTAACTAGCGCATTGGATGAGCAGTTCTTC; CDR3 protein: CASSLTSALDEQFF
V gene: TRBV6-6; J gene: TRBJ1-4; clone size: .; D gene: .; CDR3 length: 13; CDR3 DNA: TGTGCCAGCGGCCAGGGTTCTAATGAAAAACTGTTTTTT; CDR3 protein: CASGQGSNEKLFF
V gene: TRBV7-9; J gene: TRBJ1-1; clone size: .; D gene: .; CDR3 length: 18; CDR3 DNA: TGTGCCAGCAGCTTAGTGGTAGCCTCCACATCACTTGACACTGAAGCTTTCTTT; CDR3 protein: CASSLVVASTSLDTEAFF
V gene: TRBV7-2; J gene: TRBJ2-3; clone size: .; D gene: TRBD2; CDR3 length: 16; CDR3 DNA: TGTGCCAGCAGCTTATTTCAGACTAGCGGGCATGATACGCAGTATTTT; CDR3 protein: CASSLFQTSGHDTQYF
V gene: TRBV27; J gene: TRBJ1-2; clone size: .; D gene: .; CDR3 length: 13; CDR3 DNA: TGTGCCAGCAGATCCGGCGGTTACTATGGCTACACCTTC; CDR3 protein: CASRSGGYYGYTF
V gene: TRBV9; J gene: TRBJ1-6; clone size: .; D gene: .; CDR3 length: 14; CDR3 DNA: TGTGCCAGCAGCGGCCGCCATGGCAATTCACCCCTCCACTTT; CDR3 protein: CASSGRHGNSPLHF
V gene: TRBV30; J gene: TRBJ1-1; clone size: few; D gene: .; CDR3 length: 12; CDR3 DNA: TGTGCCTGGAACGGGGGGGACACTGAAGCTTTCTTT; CDR3 protein: CAWNGGDTEAFF
V gene: TRBV4-3; J gene: TRBJ1-5; clone size: .; D gene: .; CDR3 length: 13; CDR3 DNA: TGCGCCAGCAGTCCTGGGGGGATGCAGCCCCAGCATTTT; CDR3 protein: CASSPGGMQPQHF
V gene: TRBV25-1; J gene: TRBJ1-2; clone size: .; D gene: .; CDR3 length: 14; CDR3 DNA: TGTGCCAGCAGTGAATGGGGCAGCATCTATGGCTACACCTTC; CDR3 protein: CASSEWGSIYGYTF
V gene: TRBV16; J gene: TRBJ1-1; clone size: .; D gene: .; CDR3 length: 16; CDR3 DNA: TGTGCCAGCAGCCAATCGTGGACTTCCGGGGGCACTGAAGCTTTCTTT; CDR3 protein: CASSQSWTSGGTEAFF
V gene: TRBV9; J gene: TRBJ2-3; clone size: .; D gene: TRBD2; CDR3 length: 18; CDR3 DNA: TGTGCCAGTAACGCGGGACTAGCGGGGGGCCCCCTCACAGATACGCAGTATTTT; CDR3 protein: CASNAGLAGGPLTDTQYF
V gene: TRBV7-2; J gene: TRBJ2-7; clone size: .; D gene: .; CDR3 length: 15; CDR3 DNA: TGTGCCAGCAGCCCGGCGGGGACTCCCACCTACGAGCAGTACTTC; CDR3 protein: CASSPAGTPTYEQYF
V gene: TRBV7-9; J gene: TRBJ1-2; clone size: .; D gene: .; CDR3 length: 13; CDR3 DNA: TGTGCCAGCAGCACCCGAGGGGGGGACGGCTACACCTTC; CDR3 protein: CASSTRGGDGYTF
V gene: TRBV19; J gene: TRBJ2-2; clone size: .; D gene: .; CDR3 length: 13; CDR3 DNA: TGTGCCAGTAGTCCCACGAACACCGGGGAGCTGTTTTTT; CDR3 protein: CASSPTNTGELFF
V gene: TRBV9; J gene: TRBJ1-1; clone size: .; D gene: .; CDR3 length: 13; CDR3 DNA: TGTGCCAGCAGCGTAGGCGTGGACACTGAAGCTTTCTTT; CDR3 protein: CASSVGVDTEAFF
V gene: TRBV7-6; J gene: TRBJ1-1; clone size: .; D gene: TRBD1; CDR3 length: 14; CDR3 DNA: TGTGCCAGCAGTTTCGGGACAGGGGGCTCCGAAGCTTTCTTT; CDR3 protein: CASSFGTGGSEAFF
V gene: TRBV19; J gene: TRBJ2-3; clone size: .; D gene: .; CDR3 length: 13; CDR3 DNA: TGTGCCAGTAGTATAGATCAGGCAGATACGCAGTATTTT; CDR3 protein: CASSIDQADTQYF
V gene: TRBV7-9; J gene: TRBJ1-5; clone size: once; D gene: .; CDR3 length: 18; CDR3 DNA: TGTGCCAGCAGCTTAGAGGAGGGTACCGGGTTTAGCAATCAGCCCCAGCATTTT; CDR3 protein: CASSLEEGTGFSNQPQHF
V gene: TRBV29-1; J gene: TRBJ2-5; clone size: .; D gene: TRBD1; CDR3 length: 16; CDR3 DNA: TGCAGCGTTGTTCCGACGATGAGGGGGCGCGGGGAGACCCAGTACTTC; CDR3 protein: CSVVPTMRGRGETQYF
V gene: TRBV6-1; J gene: TRBJ2-3; clone size: .; D gene: TRBD2; CDR3 length: 12; CDR3 DNA: TGTGGAGGGCGGGGGGAAACAGATACGCAGTATTTT; CDR3 protein: CGGRGETDTQYF
V gene: TRBV5-6; J gene: TRBJ1-1; clone size: .; D gene: .; CDR3 length: 13; CDR3 DNA: TGTGCCAGCAGCTTAGGACACCAAACTGAAGCTTTCTTT; CDR3 protein: CASSLGHQTEAFF
V gene: TRBV7-2; J gene: TRBJ1-2; clone size: .; D gene: TRBD1; CDR3 length: 13; CDR3 DNA: TGTGCCAGCAGCCAAACAGGGGTCTATGGCTACACCTTC; CDR3 protein: CASSQTGVYGYTF
V gene: TRBV27; J gene: TRBJ1-3; clone size: .; D gene: TRBD1; CDR3 length: 15; CDR3 DNA: TGTGCCAGCAGTCAGACAGGGGGCCTTGGAAACACCATATATTTT; CDR3 protein: CASSQTGGLGNTIYF
V gene: TRBV25-1; J gene: TRBJ2-5; clone size: .; D gene: TRBD1; CDR3 length: 14; CDR3 DNA: TGTGCCAGCAGTGAAGACAGGGGGCTGGAGACCCAGTACTTC; CDR3 protein: CASSEDRGLETQYF
V gene: TRBV6-5; J gene: TRBJ2-7; clone size: .; D gene: TRBD1; CDR3 length: 13; CDR3 DNA: TGTGCCAGCAGTACCGGGACAGACTACGAGCAGTACTTC; CDR3 protein: CASSTGTDYEQYF
V gene: TRBV5-4; J gene: TRBJ2-7; clone size: .; D gene: .; CDR3 length: 12; CDR3 DNA: TGTGCCAGCAGTCCAGGAACACGTGAGCAGTACTTC; CDR3 protein: CASSPGTREQYF